Below, one T cell receptor (beta chain) is given with its context. Its antigen is as yet unknown. Unique molecular identifiers were incorporated into the prepared TCRbeta library. TCRdb passed the PCR reads through MiXCR, listing each CDR3 protein once. The sample lists 540,000 or so distinct CDR3 sequences, 23% seen once, with about 14% in the top ten. The data belong to a study of T-cell reconstitution after alpha-beta-depleted transplantation in children. The study's findings and limits: Several hundred expanded graft clones reportedly gave rise to the alpha-beta T cells present about two months after transplant.

The CDR3 length is 15 residues. CDR1 and CDR2 from the germline V gene are SGHRS and YFSETQ. V dropped 4 bases and J dropped 5; count of bases not matched to a gene: 7. The source of this sequence is a boy under two years old who had a stem cell transplant for acute myeloid leukemia, so the T cells may come from the graft donor. The chain recombines TRBV5-1 with TRBJ2-3; TRBD1 matches 10 bases. The sequencing here drew on PBMCs, mostly from graft donor cells, taken 360 days after TCRalphabeta/CD19-depleted stem cell transplant. CDR3: CASSPGQGVQDTQYF. For the CDR3, the DNA is TGCGCCAGCAGCCCCGGACAGGGGGTCCAAGATACGCAGTATTTT.